This T cell receptor (beta chain) is drawn from a study of tumor T cells in aggressive B-cell lymphoma. The CDR3 runs to 14 residues. Trimming cost V 5 bases and J 0 bases, with 8 bases left between them. The germline gives CDR1 MNHEY, CDR2 SVGAGI. Produced via immunoSEQ multiplex PCR; TCRdb's table is partial and in-frame only. Among roughly 4,500 clones listed, 88% were seen once. Sequencing input: tumor tissue. The receptor's source is an adult with diffuse large B cell lymphoma. The V call is TRBV6-5, the J call TRBJ1-3; no firm D call. Here the CDR3 reads CASSPGSSGNTIYF. The CDR3, as DNA: TGTGCCAGCAGTCCTGGCAGCTCTGGAAACACCATATATTTT.